The clone carrying this T cell receptor beta chain came up many times. Using its own MiXCR run on the RT-PCR reads, TCRdb lists one record per CDR3 protein. The data contain about 680,000 distinct CDR3 sequences, more than 13% of them singletons. Sequenced material: memory CD4+ T cells from blood. This receptor was identified in a female donor in good health, serving as a healthy control.

CDR3 nucleotides: TGCAGTCGGACGGCTGGAAACACCATATATTTT. Protein: CSRTAGNTIYF. This chain connects TRBV20-1 to TRBJ1-3; D is uncertain. The CDR3 loop spans 11 amino acids. The germline V gene has CDR1 DFQATT and CDR2 SNEGSKA (reference sequence). Trimming removed 8 bases from V and 2 bases from J, with 7 bases in between.